Listed here are 27 T cell receptor beta chains from one sample, sequenced in a study of identical twins. TCRdb passed the 5' RACE reads through MiXCR, listing each CDR3 protein once. The table records approximately 670,000 distinct CDR3 sequences, roughly 6% of them present only once. The sequencing sample was made of naive T cells sorted from blood. These receptors originate from a young man in good health.

This clonotype was detected a few times. This chain connects TRBV2 to TRBJ1-1, with D perhaps matching TRBD1 (6 bases). Germline V gene lookup returns CDR1 SNHLY and CDR2 FYNNEI. The CDR3 is 15 amino acids. V shed 5 bases and J shed 5 bases, with 18 bases lying between them. CDR3: CASSLPGEAITEAFF. DNA of the CDR3: TGTGCCAGCAGTTTACCAGGGGAAGCTATAACTGAAGCTTTCTTT. Together with reference TRBV2 and TRBJ1-1, the CDR3 gives the full variable domain: EPEVTQTPSHQVTQMGQEVILRCVPISNHLYFYWYRQILGQKVEFLVSFYNNEISEKSEIFDDQFSVERPDGSNFTLKIRSTKLEDSAMYFCASSLPGEAITEAFFGQGTRLTVV.

This clonotype was picked up many times. The chain employs TRBV7-8 and TRBJ2-6, with D possibly TRBD1 on 6 matching bases. Germline assignment: CDR1 SGHVS and CDR2 FQNEAQ. V was clipped by 4 bases and J by 4 bases, with 20 bases between them. This CDR3 region has 18 residues. As DNA, the CDR3 is TGTGCCAGCAGCTCTCAAACAGGGCTGCCTTTCGGGGCCAACGTCCTGACTTTC. It codes for CASSSQTGLPFGANVLTF.

The sample holds a few counts of this clonotype. The chain recombines TRBV4-1 with TRBJ2-5; 10 bases are shared with TRBD2. This CDR3 is built from 15 residues. From germline, CDR1 is MGHRA and CDR2 YSYEKL. The junction had 3 bases not matched to a gene; V was cut back by 0 bases and J by 5 bases. CDR3 loop: CASSQELAGVETQYF. CDR3 sequence (DNA): TGCGCCAGCAGCCAAGAGCTAGCGGGAGTGGAGACCCAGTACTTC.

At least ten counts were recorded for this clonotype. The chain is built from TRBV5-1 and TRBJ1-1; TRBD1 matches at 10 bases. Per germline, CDR1 SGHRS and CDR2 YFSETQ. The CDR3 runs 15 residues. The V segment lost 0 bases and the J segment 5 bases; nucleotides outside the gene matches: 4. CDR3 region: CASSLETGGSTEAFF. CDR3 coding DNA: TGCGCCAGCAGCTTGGAGACAGGGGGCTCTACTGAAGCTTTCTTT.

This clonotype was counted many times. This chain links TRBV9 with TRBJ2-1; the match to TRBD1 covers 11 bases. The CDR3 runs 16 residues. With 4 bases clipped from V and 1 base from J, the junction kept 4 bases outside the gene matches. CDR1 is SGDLS and CDR2 is YYNGEE in the germline V gene. The CDR3 DNA sequence: TGTGCCAGCAGCTCCCGGGACAGGGGGTCCTACAATGAGCAGTTCTTC. Its translation: CASSSRDRGSYNEQFF.

This clonotype has a count of ten or more. This chain connects TRBV20-1 to TRBJ1-2; TRBD1 might be the D (6 bases). Germline CDR1 reads DFQATT; CDR2 reads SNEGSKA (reference sequence). This CDR3 comprises 14 residues. Trimming took off 5 bases at V and 4 bases at J, with 17 bases between the two ends. CDR3: CSAQNQGRGYGYTF. Written as DNA, the CDR3 is TGCAGTGCTCAGAACCAGGGGAGAGGCTATGGCTACACCTTC.

The sample holds a few counts of this clonotype. The rearrangement links TRBV12-3 or TRBV12-4 to TRBJ1-2; no reliable D call. Trimming stripped 3 bases from V and 6 bases from J, with 5 bases between. The CDR3 sequence is 11 residues long. CDR3 sequence reads: CASSFKHGYTF. The CDR3 DNA is TGTGCCAGCAGTTTCAAGCATGGCTACACCTTC.

In this sample, this clonotype turned up a few times. The V call is TRBV11-2, the J call TRBJ2-7; either TRBD1 or TRBD2 may fit D (5 bases each). CDR3 size: 15 residues. V was clipped by 5 bases and J by 2 bases, with 16 bases between them. Germline CDR1 SGHAT, CDR2 FQNNGV. CDR3 bases: TGTGCCAGCAGCCGTCATAGCGACAGTGCCTACGAGCAGTACTTC. Its protein is CASSRHSDSAYEQYF.

This sequence joins TRBV15 and TRBJ1-2; tentative D call: TRBD1 (5 bases). This CDR3 region has 14 residues. Germline CDR1 reads LNHNV; CDR2 reads YYDKDF (reference sequence). V dropped 2 bases and J dropped 7 bases, with 14 bases sitting between them. The CDR3 coding sequence is TGTGCCACCAGCAGATCCCGGGACTTGGGTGGCTACACCTTC. Translation gives CATSRSRDLGGYTF.

In its sample, this clonotype was seen many times. The genes are TRBV6-4 and TRBJ2-1; 8 bases match TRBD2. This CDR3 has 14 residues. Germline-derived CDR1 and CDR2 are MRHNA and SNTAGT. The J segment lost 8 bases and the V segment lost 5 bases, leaving 8 bases of the junction unmatched. The CDR3, as DNA: TGTGCCAGCAGTCCCGGACTAGCAACAGATGAGCAGTTCTTC. Protein product: CASSPGLATDEQFF.

The chain links TRBV9 to TRBJ1-1; D is perhaps TRBD1 (6 bases). Germline V gene data show CDR1 as SGDLS and CDR2 as YYNGEE. There are 15 residues in the CDR3. V lost 0 bases, J lost 3 bases, and 12 bases lay in between. In DNA, the CDR3 is TGTGCCAGCAGCGTAGGCGGGACAACGGACACTGAAGCTTTCTTT. Its protein is CASSVGGTTDTEAFF.

The chain couples TRBV7-8 to TRBJ1-1; 7 nucleotides match TRBD1. The CDR3 covers 16 residues. V was clipped by 4 bases and J by 0 bases; unmatched bases: 8. Germline V gene data show CDR1 as SGHVS and CDR2 as FQNEAQ. In nucleotides, the CDR3 is TGTGCCAGCAGCTACCCGAGAGGGGGCCTGAACACTGAAGCTTTCTTT. Encoded protein: CASSYPRGGLNTEAFF.

This clonotype was seen a few times. The V call is TRBV5-1, the J call TRBJ2-7, with D hard to call. The CDR3 has 15 amino acids. Trimming left V 4 bases short and J 4 bases short, with 18 bases between. Germline values: CDR1 SGHRS, CDR2 YFSETQ. Here the CDR3 DNA reads TGCGCCAGCAGCGCCGACGGGCAGCCCACATACGAGCAGTACTTC. This codes for CASSADGQPTYEQYF. The full variable domain, completed using reference TRBV5-1 and TRBJ2-7, is KAGVTQTPRYLIKTRGQQVTLSCSPISGHRSVSWYQQTPGQGLQFLFEYFSETQRNKGNFPGRFSGRQFSNSRSEMNVSTLELGDSALYLCASSADGQPTYEQYFGPGTRLTVT.

This clonotype came up a few times. The gene calls are TRBV6-2 or TRBV6-3 and TRBJ2-7; 11 nucleotides match TRBD2. Germline V lookup: CDR1 MNHEY, CDR2 SVGEGT. V was pared by 5 bases and J by 2 bases, with 17 bases of the junction left unmatched. The CDR3 sequence is 19 residues long. The CDR3 here is CASSTEQGTTTSGAYEQYF. CDR3 in DNA: TGTGCCAGCAGTACCGAACAGGGGACCACGACTAGCGGGGCCTACGAGCAGTACTTC.

This clonotype was recorded many times. The genes are TRBV5-1 and TRBJ1-2, with no clear D. The germline V gene encodes CDR1 SGHRS and CDR2 YFSETQ. V lost 4 bases, J lost 8 bases, and 21 bases lay in between. CDR3 length equals 15 residues. CDR3 region: CASSTDTTLPGGYTF. The CDR3 region has the DNA TGCGCCAGCAGCACTGACACCACCCTTCCGGGGGGCTACACCTTC.

This clonotype was counted a few times. This sequence joins TRBV5-8 and TRBJ2-7, with D tentatively TRBD1 (6 bases). The CDR3 sequence is 15 residues long. The V end lost 7 bases, the J end lost 1 base, and 18 bases lay between the germline ends. CDR1 is SGHTS and CDR2 is YDEGEE in the germline V gene. The CDR3 protein is CASQIPPQGSYEQYV. The DNA for the CDR3 is TGTGCCAGCCAGATTCCCCCCCAGGGGTCCTACGAGCAGTACGTC.

This clonotype was seen at least ten times. The chain's CDR3 is CASSAGTGGYEQYF. In DNA, the CDR3 is TGTGCCAGCAGCGCGGGGACAGGGGGGTACGAGCAGTACTTC. This chain uses TRBV9 with TRBJ2-7, with 11 nucleotides matching TRBD1. The CDR3 runs 14 residues. Germline V gene lookup returns CDR1 SGDLS and CDR2 YYNGEE. V was pared by 3 bases and J by 4 bases, with 3 bases of the junction left unmatched.

This clonotype showed up many times. This rearrangement joins TRBV5-1 to TRBJ2-1; no clear D gene. The germline V and J ends were trimmed by 4 bases and 3 bases, with 11 bases remaining between them. CDR1 is SGHRS and CDR2 is YFSETQ in the germline V gene. This CDR3 region has 14 residues. CDR3 nucleotide sequence: TGCGCCAGCAGCCCCTCAGGAGTCTACAATGAGCAGTTCTTC. Translated, it gives CASSPSGVYNEQFF.

This clonotype was seen repeatedly, ten times or more. The genes are TRBV28 and TRBJ2-7; 9 nucleotides align to TRBD1. The CDR3 contains 15 residues. With V trimmed by 6 bases and J by 2 bases, 8 bases remained unmatched. From germline, CDR1 is MDHEN and CDR2 SYDVKM. The CDR3 DNA follows: TGTGCCAGCAGGAATCCGGGACAGGGTACCTACGAGCAGTACTTC. It is translated as CASRNPGQGTYEQYF.

The chain joins TRBV27 to TRBJ2-1; perhaps TRBD1 as D (6 bases). Between the trimmed V and J ends, which lost 2 bases and 7 bases, there was a span of 18 bases. Germline CDR1 reads MNHEY; CDR2 reads SMNVEV (reference sequence). The CDR3 contains 16 residues. The CDR3 DNA sequence: TGTGCCAGCAGTTTACGCTCAGGGGCCGGGGTGAATGAGCAGTTCTTC. Amino acids: CASSLRSGAGVNEQFF.

The chain employs TRBV14 and TRBJ1-1; D ambiguous. The CDR3 is 12 residues long. Germline V gene lookup returns CDR1 SGHDN and CDR2 FVKESK. With 6 bases removed from V and 6 bases from J, the gap between germline ends came to 11 bases. The CDR3 bases are TGTGCCAGCAGTGGAAGGGAACCTGAAGCTTTCTTT. Protein product: CASSGREPEAFF.

This chain links TRBV15 with TRBJ1-6; D is perhaps TRBD1 (5 bases). Trimming cost V 0 bases and J 6 bases, with 9 bases left between them. This CDR3 contains 15 residues. Germline CDR1 LNHNV, CDR2 YYDKDF (reference sequence). CDR3 coding DNA: TGTGCCACCAGCAGAGAGGAGGGGAGTAATTCACCCCTCCACTTT. Amino acids: CATSREEGSNSPLHF. The variable domain in full, with the rest retrieved from reference TRBV15 and TRBJ1-6, is DAMVIQNPRYQVTQFGKPVTLSCSQTLNHNVMYWYQQKSSQAPKLLFHYYDKDFNNEADTPDNFQSRRPNTSFCFLDIRSPGLGDTAMYLCATSREEGSNSPLHFGNGTRLTVT.

Only a few counts were recorded for this clonotype. The chain carries TRBV20-1 and TRBJ1-5; 7 bases align to TRBD1. The CDR3 contains 15 residues. Germline V gene sequence: CDR1 DFQATT, CDR2 SNEGSKA (reference sequence). Trimming at V came to 1 base and at J to 2 bases, leaving 5 bases not matched to a gene. CDR3 sequence (DNA): TGCAGTGCTAGAGTGGGTGGGACAGGCAATCAGCCCCAGCATTTT. Translating it yields CSARVGGTGNQPQHF.

At least ten counts were recorded for this clonotype. This chain joins TRBV12-3 or TRBV12-4 and TRBJ1-3; D is undetermined. CDR3 size: 13 residues. The V end was cut by 3 bases, the J end by 5 bases, with 8 bases between. The CDR3 loop reads CASSLQARNTIYF. The CDR3 region has the DNA TGTGCCAGCAGTTTGCAGGCTCGAAACACCATATATTTT.

This clonotype was counted many times. V gene TRBV28 combines with J gene TRBJ2-2; 7 bases match TRBD1. Per the germline V gene, CDR1 is MDHEN and CDR2 is SYDVKM. Trimming cost V 4 bases and J 2 bases; bases outside gene matches: 4. The CDR3 consists of 15 residues. CDR3 in amino acids: CASSWQGVNTGELFF. The CDR3 DNA is TGTGCCAGCAGTTGGCAGGGGGTCAACACCGGGGAGCTGTTTTTT.

Here the CDR3 reads CASSQEAGLDTEAFF. In DNA, the CDR3 is TGCGCCAGCAGCCAAGAAGCTGGGCTGGACACTGAAGCTTTCTTT. The J gene is TRBJ1-1, the V gene TRBV4-3; unclear D gene. The CDR3 consists of 15 residues. In germline, CDR1 is LGHNA, CDR2 YSLEER. The V and J ends lost 0 bases and 3 bases respectively, with 11 bases between them.

For the CDR3, the DNA is TGTGCCAGCGGCTCGGGGGGGATGAACACTGAAGCTTTCTTT. Translation: CASGSGGMNTEAFF. The chain employs TRBV6-1 and TRBJ1-1, with D perhaps TRBD1 (5 bases). CDR1 is MNHNS and CDR2 is SASEGT in the germline V gene. The CDR3 runs to 14 residues. V was shortened by 8 bases and J by 0 bases, with 13 bases between the two germline ends.